This paragraph covers one TCR beta chain sequence. The data derive from a study of OX40 agonist ivuxolimab in advanced cancers. Background on the study: Ivuxolimab is an agonistic anti-OX40 (CD134) antibody, and patients were treated with it.

Sequencing was performed with immunoSEQ multiplex PCR; in TCRdb, only in-frame clones are kept and a portion is missing. The sample yields approximately 80,000 clones, 80% to 95% seen once. This CDR3 is 12 amino acids long. V was pared by 2 bases and J by 3 bases, with 4 bases between. CDR1 is SNHLY, CDR2 FYNNEI, per germline. The chain links TRBV2 to TRBJ1-2; the D is unclear. The specimen was CD4+ or CD8+ T cells sorted from blood, collected in a trial of the OX40 agonist ivuxolimab. This sequence originates from an adult with an advanced solid tumor such as melanoma, head and neck, liver or kidney cancer. CDR3 DNA sequence: TGTGCCAGCAGTGAAAATGACTATGGCTACACCTTC. Its protein product is CASSENDYGYTF. Complete variable domain (other parts from reference TRBV2 and TRBJ1-2): EPEVTQTPSHQVTQMGQEVILRCVPISNHLYFYWYRQILGQKVEFLVSFYNNEISEKSEIFDDQFSVERPDGSNFTLKIRSTKLEDSAMYFCASSENDYGYTFGSGTRLTVV.